These 17 T cell receptor beta chains originate from one sample sequenced in a study of blood T cells in healthy people across ages. The use of a sample-barcoded 5' primer and a J-beta primer mix characterized a second PCR of roughly 6 to 11 cycles. TCRdb re-called the 5' RACE reads through MiXCR, storing one row per CDR3 protein. The sample lists roughly 800,000 distinct CDR3 sequences, about a quarter occurring once. The same sample was also used in a study of T cells of mothers and their children.

The sample consisted of blood. These receptors originate from a boy between 5 and 17 years old in good health.

In this sample, this clonotype turned up a few times. The genes are TRBV3-1 and TRBJ1-1; 9 positions match TRBD1. This CDR3 region has 14 residues. The germline gives CDR1 LGHDT, CDR2 YNNKEL (reference sequence). V gave up 5 bases and J gave up 5 bases; unmatched junction bases: 6. The CDR3 DNA reads as TGTGCCAGCAGCTCCCGGGACAGGGAGACTGAAGCTTTCTTT. Translation gives CASSSRDRETEAFF.

This clonotype is a singleton in its sample. The chain is built from TRBV5-5 and TRBJ1-4; D not certain. Germline CDR1 reads SGHKS; CDR2 reads YYEKEE (reference sequence). The V gene lost 4 bases and the J gene lost 4 bases, with 11 bases spanning the gap. This CDR3 is built from 14 residues. CDR3 amino acids: CASSRVGSNEKLFF. CDR3 coding DNA: TGTGCCAGCAGCCGGGTGGGGAGTAATGAAAAACTGTTTTTT.

At least ten counts were recorded for this clonotype. The chain couples TRBV5-1 to TRBJ2-7, with 7 bases matching TRBD2. V was pared by 0 bases and J by 4 bases, with 7 bases of the junction left unmatched. Germline V lookup: CDR1 SGHRS, CDR2 YFSETQ. The CDR3 is 15 residues long. The DNA for the CDR3 is TGCGCCAGCAGCTTGGCGGGCGGGGGAGGATACGAGCAGTACTTC. Amino acids: CASSLAGGGGYEQYF.

V gene TRBV20-1 combines with J gene TRBJ1-2, with D tentatively TRBD1 (6 bases). V was clipped by 4 bases and J by 2 bases, with 11 bases between them. The CDR3 loop spans 13 amino acids. Germline assignment: CDR1 DFQATT and CDR2 SNEGSKA (reference sequence). CDR3 coding DNA: TGCAGTGCTAACCAGGGGTACAACTATGGCTACACCTTC. Translated: CSANQGYNYGYTF.

The chain joins TRBV6-1 to TRBJ2-5; no reliable D call. This CDR3 has 10 amino acids. The V gene's germline CDR1 is MNHNS and CDR2 SASEGT. V was pared by 4 bases and J by 11 bases, with 8 bases between. As DNA, the CDR3 is TGTGCCAGCAGTGTTTTTGAGCAGTACTTC. As protein: CASSVFEQYF.

The chain recombines TRBV9 with TRBJ2-3; 7 bases line up with TRBD2. V shed 3 bases and J 2 bases; nucleotides not matched to a gene: 6. Germline assignment: CDR1 SGDLS and CDR2 YYNGEE. The CDR3 length is 15 residues. The CDR3 coding sequence is TGTGCCAGCAGCGCCCGGGACTACTTCACAGATACGCAGTATTTT. Translated: CASSARDYFTDTQYF.

CDR3 sequence (DNA): TGTGCCAGCAGCTTATTCCAGGTAGAGAACTACGAGCAGTACTTC. Amino acids: CASSLFQVENYEQYF. J is TRBJ2-5 and V is TRBV7-9; D uncertain. The J call may not be correct, given that the DNA end is closer to TRBJ2-7. Germline V gene lookup returns CDR1 SEHNR and CDR2 FQNEAQ (reference sequence). CDR3 size: 15 residues.

This clonotype was counted between two and nine times. The V gene is TRBV12-3 or TRBV12-4, the J gene TRBJ2-7; unclear D gene. The V and J ends lost 1 base and 1 base respectively, with 11 bases between them. There are 15 residues in the CDR3. The CDR3 loop is CASSLGFGQSYEQYF. The CDR3 nucleotides are TGTGCCAGCAGTTTAGGTTTTGGGCAGTCCTACGAGCAGTACTTC.

The count of this clonotype is one. The V and J genes are TRBV12-3 or TRBV12-4 and TRBJ1-3, with 7 bases aligning to TRBD1. The CDR3 spans 15 residues. The V segment lost 6 bases and the J segment 0 bases; nucleotides outside the gene matches: 5. For the CDR3, the DNA is TGTGCCAGCAGGAGGGACAGCTCCTCTGGAAACACCATATATTTT. This translates into CASRRDSSSGNTIYF.

The V gene is TRBV27, the J gene TRBJ2-4, with TRBD1 matching 7 bases. The CDR3 has 17 amino acids. Germline lookup yields CDR1 MNHEY and CDR2 SMNVEV (reference sequence). Trimming cost V 1 base and J 1 base; bases outside gene matches: 7. The CDR3 is CASSLYKGAPAKNIQYF. In nucleotides, the CDR3 is TGTGCCAGCAGTTTATATAAGGGGGCGCCGGCCAAAAACATTCAGTACTTC.

This clonotype was observed a few times. The chain couples TRBV21-1 to TRBJ2-5; the table's D gene call, TRBD2, was not cross checked with the DNA. The J call could be wrong; TRBJ2-7 is a better fit for the DNA end. TRBV21-1 is reported as a pseudogene. The CDR3 extends over 15 amino acids. CDR3 DNA sequence: TGTGCCAGCAGCAAACCCCGAAGCGGAGGGTACGAGCAGTACTTC. Translated: CASSKPRSGGYEQYF.

J is TRBJ1-2 and V is TRBV20-1; 7 bases are a match to TRBD1. The CDR3 totals 14 residues. After removal of 3 bases from V and 4 bases from J, the junction contained 8 bases not matched to a gene. In germline, CDR1 is DFQATT, CDR2 SNEGSKA (reference sequence). CDR3 coding DNA: TGCAGTGCTAGGGTCCTCCAGGGGGTCTATGGCTACACCTTC. This encodes CSARVLQGVYGYTF.

The V gene is TRBV2, the J gene TRBJ2-4, with D maybe TRBD2 (6 bases). Germline V gene lookup returns CDR1 SNHLY and CDR2 FYNNEI. The V gene lost 3 bases and the J gene lost 0 bases, with 15 bases spanning the gap. The CDR3 spans 17 residues. The chain's CDR3 is CASSEGGRLIAKNIQYF. The CDR3 DNA follows: TGTGCCAGCAGTGAGGGAGGACGACTGATAGCCAAAAACATTCAGTACTTC.

This clonotype was seen only a few times. The chain couples TRBV5-1 to TRBJ2-2; D is unresolved. Between the trimmed V and J ends, which lost 2 bases and 5 bases, there was a span of 16 bases. This CDR3 has 16 residues. Germline V gene lookup returns CDR1 SGHRS and CDR2 YFSETQ. CDR3: CASSFQAPGGTGELFF. The CDR3 region has the DNA TGCGCCAGCAGCTTTCAGGCCCCCGGTGGGACCGGGGAGCTGTTTTTT.

The chain links TRBV5-1 to TRBJ1-1; D might be TRBD1 (5 bases). CDR1 and CDR2 (germline): SGHRS, YFSETQ. The CDR3 is made up of 13 amino acids. V lost 0 bases, J lost 8 bases, and 11 bases lay in between. CDR3 nucleotides: TGCGCCAGCAGCTTGGGACAGCCCACCGAAGCTTTCTTT. This sequence encodes CASSLGQPTEAFF. Looking up the rest from reference TRBV5-1 and TRBJ1-1 gives the full variable domain: KAGVTQTPRYLIKTRGQQVTLSCSPISGHRSVSWYQQTPGQGLQFLFEYFSETQRNKGNFPGRFSGRQFSNSRSEMNVSTLELGDSALYLCASSLGQPTEAFFGQGTRLTVV.

In this sample, this clonotype turned up many times. J is TRBJ2-1 and V is TRBV6-6, with a tentative D call TRBD1 (5 bases). This CDR3 has 15 residues. Germline assignment: CDR1 MNHNY and CDR2 SVGAGI (reference sequence). The V and J ends lost 6 bases and 6 bases respectively, with 18 bases between them. CDR3 sequence (DNA): TGTGCCAGCAGCCAGCCTTACACAGGCGGCAATGAGCAGTTCTTC. The encoded protein is CASSQPYTGGNEQFF.

The chain uses TRBV5-6 and TRBJ1-4; 7 bases line up with TRBD1. V lost 3 bases, J lost 0 bases, and 5 bases stayed unmatched. The CDR3 consists of 16 residues. Looked up from germline, CDR1 is SGHDT and CDR2 is YYEEEE. CDR3 sequence: CASSSGQLATNEKLFF. The CDR3 bases are TGTGCCAGCAGCTCGGGACAGCTTGCAACTAATGAAAAACTGTTTTTT.